These T cell receptor beta chains were read from a single sample in a study of shared clonotypes between healthy human individuals. TCRdb keeps only in-frame clones here, not all; method: immunoSEQ multiplex PCR. The sample includes approximately 1.1 million clones, around 78% seen only once; the top ten take 0.5% to 0.6%. The specimen was memory CD4+ T cells from PBMCs. The receptors derive from a man aged 18 to 30 in good health. Some clones in this sample may be carry-over from other donors' samples. Both conserved end residues are part of each CDR3. D genes are given only for firm matches. Where a row states a size, it is once, few, many or the class of an expanded clone; other rows omit it.

j_call: TRBJ2-7
v_call: TRBV5-1
d_call: -
clone_size: -
cdr3_aa: CASSVDWTASYEQYF
cdr3_nt: TGCGCCAGCAGCGTGGACTGGACAGCCTCCTACGAGCAGTACTTC

j_call: TRBJ2-2
v_call: TRBV28
d_call: -
clone_size: -
cdr3_aa: CASSYHFLGNGELFF
cdr3_nt: TGTGCCAGCAGCTACCATTTTTTGGGTAACGGGGAGCTGTTTTTT

j_call: TRBJ2-7
v_call: TRBV28
d_call: -
clone_size: -
cdr3_aa: CASSSVDSYEQYF
cdr3_nt: TGTGCCAGCAGTTCTGTTGACTCCTACGAGCAGTACTTC

j_call: TRBJ1-1
v_call: TRBV7-2
d_call: -
clone_size: many
cdr3_aa: CASSAGHNTEAFF
cdr3_nt: TGTGCCAGCAGCGCAGGACACAACACTGAAGCTTTCTTT

j_call: TRBJ2-1
v_call: TRBV29-1
d_call: -
clone_size: -
cdr3_aa: CSVVGVGTGNEQFF
cdr3_nt: TGCAGCGTTGTAGGGGTAGGAACGGGCAATGAGCAGTTCTTC

j_call: TRBJ2-1
v_call: TRBV9
d_call: TRBD2
clone_size: -
cdr3_aa: CASSVATSGRISYNEQFF
cdr3_nt: TGTGCCAGCAGCGTAGCGACTAGCGGGAGGATCTCCTACAATGAGCAGTTCTTC

j_call: TRBJ2-1
v_call: TRBV29-1
d_call: TRBD2
clone_size: -
cdr3_aa: CSVGWSSGYNEQFF
cdr3_nt: TGCAGCGTTGGCTGGTCTAGCGGTTACAATGAGCAGTTCTTC

j_call: TRBJ2-2
v_call: TRBV2
d_call: -
clone_size: -
cdr3_aa: CASTTQGSHTGELFF
cdr3_nt: TGTGCCAGCACGACCCAGGGCTCGCACACCGGGGAGCTGTTTTTT

j_call: TRBJ1-2
v_call: TRBV28
d_call: -
clone_size: few
cdr3_aa: CASSRDTNYGYTF
cdr3_nt: TGTGCCAGCAGTAGGGACACAAACTATGGCTACACCTTC

j_call: TRBJ2-3
v_call: TRBV5-1
d_call: -
clone_size: -
cdr3_aa: CASSGQLSTDTQYF
cdr3_nt: TGCGCCAGCAGTGGACAACTTAGCACAGATACGCAGTATTTT

j_call: TRBJ2-3
v_call: TRBV5-1
d_call: -
clone_size: -
cdr3_aa: CASSDRQGGDTQYF
cdr3_nt: TGCGCCAGCAGTGACCGCCAGGGGGGAGATACGCAGTATTTT

j_call: TRBJ1-4
v_call: TRBV6-5
d_call: TRBD1
clone_size: once
cdr3_aa: CASSPGTGYRLFF
cdr3_nt: TGTGCCAGCAGTCCTGGGACAGGATATAGACTGTTTTTT

j_call: TRBJ1-2
v_call: TRBV29-1
d_call: TRBD1
clone_size: -
cdr3_aa: CSVTREGQGNYGYTF
cdr3_nt: TGCAGCGTTACCCGTGAGGGACAGGGGAACTATGGCTACACCTTC

j_call: TRBJ1-1
v_call: TRBV30
d_call: -
clone_size: few
cdr3_aa: CAYLGRGGQNTEAFF
cdr3_nt: TGTGCCTACCTGGGACGAGGGGGACAGAACACTGAAGCTTTCTTT

j_call: TRBJ2-7
v_call: TRBV28
d_call: TRBD1
clone_size: -
cdr3_aa: CASSPRTGRSYEQYF
cdr3_nt: TGTGCCAGCAGTCCCCGGACAGGGAGGTCCTACGAGCAGTACTTC

j_call: TRBJ2-5
v_call: TRBV30
d_call: -
clone_size: -
cdr3_aa: CAWSWVQETQYF
cdr3_nt: TGTGCCTGGAGTTGGGTTCAAGAGACCCAGTACTTC

j_call: TRBJ2-1
v_call: TRBV7-7
d_call: -
clone_size: -
cdr3_aa: CASSQRPSSYNEQFF
cdr3_nt: TGTGCCAGCAGCCAACGGCCGAGCTCCTACAATGAGCAGTTCTTC

j_call: TRBJ2-1
v_call: TRBV19
d_call: -
clone_size: -
cdr3_aa: CASRTSANEQFF
cdr3_nt: TGTGCCAGTCGAACTAGTGCCAATGAGCAGTTCTTC

j_call: TRBJ2-1
v_call: TRBV19
d_call: -
clone_size: once
cdr3_aa: CASSLTNEQFF
cdr3_nt: TGTGCCAGTAGTCTTACGAATGAGCAGTTCTTC

j_call: TRBJ1-4
v_call: TRBV29-1
d_call: -
clone_size: -
cdr3_aa: CSVDRGNEKLFF
cdr3_nt: TGCAGCGTTGACAGGGGCAATGAAAAACTGTTTTTT